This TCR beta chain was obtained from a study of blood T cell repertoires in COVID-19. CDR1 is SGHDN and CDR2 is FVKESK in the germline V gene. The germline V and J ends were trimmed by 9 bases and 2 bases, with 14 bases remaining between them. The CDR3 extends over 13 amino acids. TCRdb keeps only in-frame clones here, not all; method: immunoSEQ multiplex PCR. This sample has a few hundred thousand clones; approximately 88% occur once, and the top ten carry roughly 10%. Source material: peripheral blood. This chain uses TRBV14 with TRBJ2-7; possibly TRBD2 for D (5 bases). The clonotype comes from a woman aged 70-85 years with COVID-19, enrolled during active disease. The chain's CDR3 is CARNLDWTYEQYF. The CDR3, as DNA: TGTGCCAGGAACTTGGACTGGACCTACGAGCAGTACTTC.